The entry below describes one T cell receptor (beta chain). What this receptor recognizes is not known. Per-base qualities were not stored, and no clone one base away is much larger. The V end loses 3 bases and the J end loses 5 bases, and a stretch of 11 bases separates them. The CDR3 holds 13 amino acids from the cysteine to the phenylalanine. The only DNA kept is the CDR3, 39 bases in frame from the first base. High-throughput TCR beta sequencing profiled peripheral blood CD8+ and CD4+ T cells from healthy donors, Susac syndrome patients and multiple sclerosis patients. Multiple sclerosis controls were treatment-naive patients with stable or active relapsing-remitting disease fulfilling revised McDonald criteria. CD8+ TEMRA cells were enriched by FACS, while bulk CD8+ and CD4+ T cells were purified by magnetic negative isolation. Blood was collected in EDTA tubes and processed within 24 hours, with PBMCs isolated through density gradient centrifugation. PBMCs intended for TCR sequencing were cryopreserved in liquid nitrogen and were subsequently thawed in a 37 degrees C water bath. The sorted or isolated CD4+, CD8+ and CD8+ TEMRA cells had a purity of 90% or higher.

These data are taken from a study of CD8 T cells in Susac syndrome (dated by TCRdb to the late 2010s). With respect to the entire study: Repertoire sequencing was used to test whether CD8+ T cell activation and differentiation in Susac syndrome was antigen driven. What the research found in general, with its limitations: The TCR sequencing and HLA analysis was acknowledged to have included a relatively small number of individuals.

RNA was extracted using the RNeasy kit, and about 0.5 to 1 ug of the RNA was reverse transcribed with random hexamers. TCR beta CDR3 regions were amplified with the immunoSEQ multiplex PCR assay covering 54 Vbeta and 13 Jbeta segments. PCR amplification bias was corrected using a synthetic template baseline for primer optimization and computational correction. The original methods were these. Reads were annotated to V, D and J genes according to IMGT and were analyzed with immunoSEQ Analyzer, with only productive sequences retained. To calculate clonality, Shannon entropy was normalized by log2 of the number of productive unique sequences and then subtracted from one. For each patient and control, public and private clones were evaluated within the 100 most prevalent clones. Clones were defined as Susac-specific if absent from the healthy and MS cohorts, from 900 to 1,300 published viral clones and from other ImmuneACCESS disease sequences. TCRdb passed the public sequencing reads through fastp at Q25 and MiXCR, retaining productive beta sequences. Rows matching on CDR3 protein sequence are summarized as one entry with the most common DNA and genes. These V and J calls are TCRdb output, not the study's own analysis. Across this sample there are over 200,000 distinct CDR3 sequences, with about 95% seen only once. The ten biggest clones cover 0.082% of the sample.

The sequence was collected from a human donor with multiple sclerosis. The sequence is built from TRBV23-1 and TRBJ2-7, with a weak D call of TRBD1 (6 bases match). TRBV23-1 is identified as an open reading frame with a role that is uncertain. The sequenced sample was CD4+ T cells from PBMCs. The CDR3 sequence is CASSQPQGNEQYF. The nucleotide sequence is given as TGCGCCAGCAGTCAGCCACAGGGAAACGAGCAGTACTTC.